Presented here are 10 T cell receptor beta chains from one specimen sequenced in a study of blood T cell repertoires in COVID-19 (dated by TCRdb to 2020 to 2021). Receptor amplification or capture employed the immunoSEQ multiplex PCR assay. The table was pulled from immuneACCESS by TCRdb, which kept in-frame rearrangements only. Such tables lose some clones; where checked, under half of the loss comes from unresolved V genes, and the rest has no known cause. Recorded for this sample are a few hundred thousand clones; 85% to 90% of them occurred a single time. The ten biggest clones cover 1.5% to 2% of the sample. The specimen was PBMCs or T cells enriched from blood (not recorded which). All receptors come from a middle-aged man who had recovered from COVID-19.

The chain employs TRBV30 and TRBJ2-7; no clear D gene. The CDR3 sequence is 11 residues long. V lost 5 bases and J 5 bases, leaving 10 bases between the germline ends. CDR1 is GTSNPN, CDR2 SVGIG, per germline (reference sequence). This CDR3 is CAWGTLDEQYF. CDR3 sequence (DNA): TGTGCCTGGGGCACATTGGACGAGCAGTACTTC. The full variable domain, completed using reference TRBV30 and TRBJ2-7, is SQTIHQWPATLVQPVGSPLSLECTVEGTSNPNLYWYRQAAGRGLQLLFYSVGIGQISSEVPQNLSASRPQDRQFILSSKKLLLSDSGFYLCAWGTLDEQYFGPGTRLTVT.

The chain is built from TRBV7-2 and TRBJ1-4; 8 bases are shared with TRBD1. This CDR3 contains 18 residues. Germline CDR1 SGHTA, CDR2 FQGNSA. Unmatched junction bases numbered 13, after V lost 6 bases and J lost 1 base. The CDR3 is CASRPGQGLYRTNEKLFF. The DNA of the CDR3 is TGTGCCAGCAGACCCGGACAGGGTCTCTACCGAACTAATGAAAAACTGTTTTTT.

The CDR3 sequence: CASSRQGFNQPQHF. Here the CDR3 DNA reads TGTGCCAGCAGTCGACAGGGTTTCAATCAGCCCCAGCATTTT. The chain employs TRBV6-5 and TRBJ1-5; 7 nucleotides line up with TRBD1. The trim removed 5 bases at V and 3 bases at J, leaving 4 bases unmatched. The CDR3 is made up of 14 amino acids. Germline CDR1 reads MNHEY; CDR2 reads SVGAGI.

This clone appeared a few times. The rearrangement uses TRBV28 and TRBJ2-7; D gene ambiguous. The CDR3 has 12 residues. V was shortened by 6 bases and J by 3 bases, with 9 bases between the two germline ends. Germline CDR1 reads MDHEN; CDR2 reads SYDVKM. In nucleotides, the CDR3 is TGTGCCAGCAGCCCCCCCTACTACGAGCAGTACTTC. It translates to CASSPPYYEQYF. Full variable domain (outside the CDR3, taken from reference TRBV28 and TRBJ2-7): DVKVTQSSRYLVKRTGEKVFLECVQDMDHENMFWYRQDPGLGLRLIYFSYDVKMKEKGDIPEGYSVSREKKERFSLILESASTNQTSMYLCASSPPYYEQYFGPGTRLTVT.

This clone was seen only once. The chain carries TRBV5-4 and TRBJ2-5, with a weak D call TRBD1 (5 bases). V lost 4 bases to trimming and J lost 2 bases, with 9 bases between them. CDR3 length: 13 amino acids. Germline CDR1 is SGHNT and CDR2 is YYREEE (reference sequence). The CDR3 DNA sequence: TGTGCCAGCAGCCTGGGGCGGCAAGAGACCCAGTACTTC. Protein product: CASSLGRQETQYF.

V is TRBV30 and J is TRBJ2-7, with a tentative D call TRBD2 (5 bases). The CDR3 runs 15 residues. The ends were cut back, 8 bases at V and 3 bases at J, with 23 bases in the middle. In germline, CDR1 is GTSNPN, CDR2 SVGIG (reference sequence). CDR3 residues: CAGVPQRADLYEQYF. CDR3 bases: TGTGCCGGAGTCCCCCAGAGAGCGGACCTCTACGAGCAGTACTTC.

V usage is TRBV7-6 and J usage is TRBJ2-3, with 9 positions matching TRBD1. This CDR3 contains 17 residues. The ends lost 3 bases at V and 7 bases at J; junction bases unmatched: 14. In germline, CDR1 is SGHVS, CDR2 FNYEAQ. Here the CDR3 reads CASSFGSGTGGRNTQYF. The CDR3 DNA is TGTGCCAGCAGCTTTGGTTCAGGAACAGGGGGCAGGAATACGCAGTATTTT.

The chain joins TRBV3-1 (or the pseudogene TRBV3-2) to TRBJ2-3, with TRBD2 identical over 13 bases. The CDR3 sequence is 16 residues long. V lost 4 bases, J lost 2 bases, and 3 bases stayed unmatched. Germline lookup yields CDR1 LGHDT and CDR2 YNNKEL (reference sequence). CDR3: CASSRGTSGATDTQYF. DNA for the CDR3: TGTGCCAGCAGCCGAGGGACTAGCGGGGCCACAGATACGCAGTATTTT.

The rearrangement joins TRBV5-1 to TRBJ1-1; 8 nucleotides agree with TRBD1. This CDR3 has 14 amino acids. Germline V CDR1 and CDR2: SGHRS, YFSETQ. After removal of 3 bases from V and 7 bases from J, the junction contained 8 bases not matched to a gene. CDR3 in amino acids: CASSSRDRRSEAFF. The CDR3 coding sequence is TGCGCCAGCAGCTCCAGGGACAGGAGAAGTGAAGCTTTCTTT.

The rearrangement joins TRBV11-3 to TRBJ2-2; 10 bases are shared with TRBD2. There are 17 residues in the CDR3. Germline-derived CDR1 and CDR2 are SGHNT and YENEEA. V was clipped by 5 bases and J by 2 bases; unmatched bases: 8. In nucleotides, the CDR3 is TGTGCCAGCAGCCCTTACGGACTAGCGGTTAACACCGGGGAGCTGTTTTTT. Translation gives CASSPYGLAVNTGELFF.